A selection of T cell receptor beta chains follows, all from one sample in a study of CD8 T cells in Susac syndrome. TCRdb ran MiXCR on the immunoSEQ multiplex PCR reads and lists one entry per CDR3 protein. The top ten hold more than 0.09% of the sample, which has some 120,000 distinct CDR3 sequences, 90% to 95% seen once. Specimen: CD4+ T cells from PBMCs. The source is a human donor in good health. CDR3s include the opening cysteine and the closing phenylalanine or tryptophan. A D gene is named only where the DNA matches it firmly. Clone size, where shown, is once, few, many, or a class for clones that have expanded.

j_call | d_call | v_call | clone_size | cdr3_aa | cdr3_nt
TRBJ2-7 | TRBD2 | TRBV10-3 | . | CAISESSGTTYEQYF | TGTGCCATCAGTGAGTCTAGCGGGACGACCTACGAGCAGTACTTC
TRBJ2-1 | TRBD2 | TRBV9 | . | CASSVASGRAPSSYNEQFF | TGTGCCAGCAGCGTAGCTAGCGGGAGAGCCCCAAGCTCCTACAATGAGCAGTTCTTC
TRBJ2-1 | . | TRBV3-1 | . | CASSQFDNEQFF | TGTGCCAGCAGCCAATTCGACAATGAGCAGTTCTTC
TRBJ1-5 | . | TRBV9 | . | CASSVGLGHQPQHF | TGTGCCAGCAGCGTAGGGCTGGGGCATCAGCCCCAGCATTTT
TRBJ2-7 | TRBD2 | TRBV6-2/TRBV6-3 | . | CASSYRAGEESYEQYF | TGTGCCAGCAGTTACCGAGCGGGAGAGGAGTCCTACGAGCAGTACTTC
TRBJ1-1 | . | TRBV2 | . | CASRIEMNTEAFF | TGTGCCAGCAGAATTGAAATGAACACTGAAGCTTTCTTT
TRBJ1-3 | . | TRBV4-2 | . | CASSQDWSGNTIYF | TGTGCCAGCAGCCAAGACTGGTCGGGAAACACCATATATTTT
TRBJ1-1 | . | TRBV10-3 | . | CAIMTGWSTEAFF | TGTGCCATCATGACGGGTTGGAGCACTGAAGCTTTCTTT
TRBJ2-5 | TRBD2 | TRBV20-1 | . | CSAKYSGRETQYF | TGCAGTGCTAAATATAGCGGGAGAGAGACCCAGTACTTC
TRBJ2-1 | TRBD2 | TRBV7-3 | . | CASSPSGSYNEQFF | TGTGCCAGCAGCCCTAGCGGGTCCTACAATGAGCAGTTCTTC
TRBJ1-1 | . | TRBV3-1 | . | CASSQVKLWNTEAFF | TGTGCCAGCAGCCAAGTTAAATTGTGGAACACTGAAGCTTTCTTT
TRBJ2-3 | TRBD1 | TRBV7-9 | . | CASSPQGSITDTQYF | TGTGCCAGCAGCCCACAGGGGTCGATCACAGATACGCAGTATTTT
TRBJ2-3 | TRBD2 | TRBV29-1 | once | CSVDLSTSGRGTQYF | TGCAGCGTTGATTTGAGTACTAGCGGGAGGGGGACGCAGTATTTT
TRBJ2-2 | . | TRBV4-2 | . | CASRTRTRGSDGELFF | TGTGCCAGCAGGACCCGGACCAGAGGTTCGGACGGGGAGCTGTTTTTT
TRBJ2-1 | TRBD2 | TRBV20-1 | . | CSAASSGPYNEQFF | TGCAGTGCTGCCTCTAGCGGACCCTACAATGAGCAGTTCTTC
TRBJ2-1 | . | TRBV5-6 | . | CASSPRLSGEEFF | TGTGCCAGCAGCCCTCGACTGTCGGGCGAGGAGTTCTTC
TRBJ2-7 | . | TRBV3-1 | . | CASSQDSSGAYEQYF | TGTGCCAGCAGCCAAGATAGTAGCGGAGCCTACGAGCAGTACTTC
TRBJ2-7 | . | TRBV28 | . | CASSSGAKVYEQYF | TGTGCCAGCAGCTCAGGGGCTAAGGTGTACGAGCAGTACTTC
TRBJ2-7 | TRBD2 | TRBV7-9 | . | CASSTSGGHEQYF | TGTGCCAGCAGTACTAGCGGGGGCCACGAGCAGTACTTC
TRBJ2-1 | . | TRBV2 | . | CASTLGREVYNEQFF | TGTGCCAGTACCCTGGGGCGGGAAGTCTACAATGAGCAGTTCTTC
TRBJ2-6 | . | TRBV18 | . | CASSPDGVAGANVLTF | TGTGCCAGCTCACCAGACGGGGTCGCTGGGGCCAACGTCCTGACTTTC
TRBJ2-7 | . | TRBV19 | . | CASSISRQGLNEQYF | TGTGCCAGTAGTATCTCTCGGCAGGGGCTAAACGAGCAGTACTTC
TRBJ2-1 | TRBD2 | TRBV3-1 | . | CASSQGAGLGNEQFF | TGTGCCAGCAGCCAAGGAGCGGGATTGGGCAATGAGCAGTTCTTC